A selection of T cell receptor beta chains follows, all from one sample in a study of cytomegalovirus exposure and HLA in healthy donors. Only in-frame clones appear in the TCRdb table, and some are missing; sequencing was by immunoSEQ multiplex PCR. The sample shows roughly 150,000 clones, roughly 91% of them seen only once. The source material was PBMCs. The receptors shown here come from a man between 18 and 29 years old in good health and CMV-seropositive. Both conserved end residues are part of each CDR3. The D gene is left open where the match is weak. Some rows mark clone size as missing; the rest say once, few, many or name a class of expanded clone.

TRBV12-2	TRBJ1-1	once	.	CASRLDLGADRGMNTEAFF	TGTGCAAGTCGCTTAGATTTAGGAGCCGACAGGGGCATGAACACTGAAGCTTTCTTT
TRBV5-1	TRBJ2-7	.	TRBD2	CASSLGTSGRITYEQYF	TGCGCCAGCAGCTTGGGGACTAGCGGGAGAATTACCTACGAGCAGTACTTC
TRBV2	TRBJ1-1	.	TRBD1	CASSARGRMNTEAFF	TGTGCCAGCAGTGCCAGGGGGCGAATGAACACTGAAGCTTTCTTT
TRBV7-3	TRBJ2-7	.	TRBD1	CASSLTGTGFNEQYF	TGTGCCAGCAGCTTAACGGGGACAGGGTTCAACGAGCAGTACTTC
TRBV29-1	TRBJ2-1	few	.	CSAVRFGNEQFF	TGCAGCGCCGTTCGGTTTGGCAATGAGCAGTTCTTC
TRBV15	TRBJ2-7	.	TRBD2	CATSDRYGGGSSYEQYF	TGTGCCACCAGTGACCGATACGGGGGGGGAAGCTCCTACGAGCAGTACTTC
TRBV6-1	TRBJ2-7	.	.	CASSTRRFEQYF	TGTGCCAGCAGTACCAGGAGGTTTGAGCAGTACTTC
TRBV10-3	TRBJ1-2	once	.	CAISELRQSLANYGYTF	TGTGCCATCAGTGAGCTTCGACAATCACTAGCTAACTATGGCTACACCTTC
TRBV7-3	TRBJ1-1	.	.	CASSLFSSGTEAFF	TGTGCCAGCAGCTTATTTAGCTCGGGCACTGAAGCTTTCTTT
TRBV29-1	TRBJ2-3	.	TRBD2	CSVEYGLAASTDTQYF	TGCAGCGTTGAATATGGACTAGCGGCCAGCACAGATACGCAGTATTTT
TRBV2	TRBJ2-1	.	TRBD1	CASSDGQGATDEQFF	TGTGCCAGCAGTGATGGACAGGGGGCGACGGATGAGCAGTTCTTC
TRBV7-2	TRBJ1-5	.	.	CASSPSSNQPQHF	TGTGCCAGCAGCCCCAGTAGCAATCAGCCCCAGCATTTT
TRBV7-9	TRBJ2-1	.	TRBD2	CASSLVGLVPEQFF	TGTGCCAGCAGCTTAGTGGGACTAGTACCCGAGCAGTTCTTC
TRBV18	TRBJ2-1	once	.	CASSPRAQALGALRDEQFF	TGTGCCAGCTCACCCCGGGCTCAGGCCCTAGGGGCGTTACGGGATGAGCAGTTCTTC
TRBV29-1	TRBJ1-3	.	.	CSVVWSAADSGNTIYF	TGCAGCGTTGTATGGAGCGCAGCCGACTCTGGAAACACCATATATTTT
TRBV5-1	TRBJ1-4	.	TRBD1	CASSPGTGGDDEKLFF	TGCGCCAGCAGCCCCGGGACAGGGGGCGACGATGAAAAACTGTTTTTT